Listed below are T cell receptor beta chains from one sample, sequenced in a study of CD8 T cells in ankylosing spondylitis. One entry per CDR3 protein results from TCRdb running MiXCR on the 5' RACE reads. The repertoire consists of around 890,000 distinct CDR3 sequences, with approximately 12% occurring once and the leading ten covering around 0.51%. The source material was blood, either unsorted or a sorted T cell fraction (not recorded which). Receptor source: a male donor with ankylosing spondylitis. Each CDR3 is given with its conserved first and last residue. A D gene is named only where the DNA matches it firmly. A clone size is listed for some rows: how often the clone was seen (once, few, many), or a class if it is expanded.

CDR3: CASSLGISRAQETQYF; DNA: TGCGCCAGCAGCTTGGGTATTTCAAGGGCTCAAGAGACCCAGTACTTC; V: TRBV5-1; size: -; J: TRBJ2-5; D: -
CDR3: CASSLNGGSFSDTQYF; DNA: TGCGCCAGCAGCTTGAACGGGGGTAGTTTCTCAGATACGCAGTATTTT; V: TRBV5-1; size: -; J: TRBJ2-3; D: -
CDR3: CASSSYGGSGLNEQFF; DNA: TGTGCCAGCAGTTCATACGGGGGTAGCGGCCTCAATGAGCAGTTCTTC; V: TRBV27; size: -; J: TRBJ2-1; D: -
CDR3: CASSPSRGYGYTF; DNA: TGTGCCAGCAGTCCGAGCAGGGGGTATGGCTACACCTTC; V: TRBV27; size: -; J: TRBJ1-2; D: TRBD1
CDR3: CASSFQRPSGANVLTF; DNA: TGTGCCAGCAGCTTCCAAAGACCCTCTGGGGCCAACGTCCTGACTTTC; V: TRBV7-2; size: -; J: TRBJ2-6; D: -
CDR3: CASSGSGQYGYTF; DNA: TGTGCCAGCAGCGGTAGCGGACAGTATGGCTACACCTTC; V: TRBV7-9; size: -; J: TRBJ1-2; D: -
CDR3: CASSFGLAGILVQYF; DNA: TGCGCCAGCAGCTTCGGGCTAGCGGGAATTTTGGTGCAGTACTTC; V: TRBV5-1; size: -; J: TRBJ2-7; D: TRBD2
CDR3: CASSPRDWSYNEQFF; DNA: TGTGCCAGCAGCCCCCGGGACTGGTCCTACAATGAGCAGTTCTTC; V: TRBV4-2; size: -; J: TRBJ2-1; D: -
CDR3: CASSWGVNTQYF; DNA: TGTGCCAGCAGTTGGGGCGTAAATACGCAGTATTTT; V: TRBV28; size: -; J: TRBJ2-3; D: -
CDR3: CSARPWGVGTEAFF; DNA: TGCAGTGCTAGACCTTGGGGGGTTGGCACTGAAGCTTTCTTT; V: TRBV20-1; size: few; J: TRBJ1-1; D: -
CDR3: CASSQRGLAGEADTQYF; DNA: TGTGCCAGCAGCCAACGGGGACTAGCGGGGGAGGCAGATACGCAGTATTTT; V: TRBV4-2; size: few; J: TRBJ2-3; D: TRBD2
CDR3: CASSLGFPGQGRSYEQYF; DNA: TGTGCCAGCAGCTTAGGATTCCCGGGACAGGGGAGGTCCTACGAGCAGTACTTC; V: TRBV11-2; size: few; J: TRBJ2-7; D: TRBD1
CDR3: CSVDDYGSTDTQYF; DNA: TGCAGCGTGGACGATTACGGGAGCACAGATACGCAGTATTTT; V: TRBV29-1; size: few; J: TRBJ2-3; D: -
CDR3: CASSGDGYTEAFF; DNA: TGTGCCAGCAGCGGAGACGGGTACACTGAAGCTTTCTTT; V: TRBV9; size: -; J: TRBJ1-1; D: -
CDR3: CASSANTEAFF; DNA: TGTGCCAGCAGCGCGAACACTGAAGCTTTCTTT; V: TRBV5-6; size: many; J: TRBJ1-1; D: -
CDR3: CASSLRDQTEAFF; DNA: TGTGCCAGCAGCTTAAGGGACCAGACTGAAGCTTTCTTT; V: TRBV11-3; size: -; J: TRBJ1-1; D: -
CDR3: CASSYPRRNTEAFF; DNA: TGTGCCAGCAGTTATCCCCGCAGGAACACTGAAGCTTTCTTT; V: TRBV6-2/TRBV6-3; size: -; J: TRBJ1-1; D: -
CDR3: CASSPGGASSYNEQFF; DNA: TGCGCCAGCAGCCCCGGGGGGGCAAGCTCCTACAATGAGCAGTTCTTC; V: TRBV5-1; size: few; J: TRBJ2-1; D: TRBD2
CDR3: CASSQEIGGESSYEQYF; DNA: TGTGCCAGCAGCCAAGAAATTGGCGGGGAGAGCTCCTACGAGCAGTACTTC; V: TRBV4-2; size: -; J: TRBJ2-7; D: -
CDR3: CASSYDQLYGYTF; DNA: TGTGCCAGCAGTTACGACCAGCTCTATGGCTACACCTTC; V: TRBV6-2/TRBV6-3; size: few; J: TRBJ1-2; D: -
CDR3: CASSLLAGAANEQFF; DNA: TGCGCCAGCAGCTTGCTAGCCGGGGCCGCCAATGAGCAGTTCTTC; V: TRBV5-1; size: -; J: TRBJ2-1; D: -
CDR3: CASSTTHNEQFF; DNA: TGCGCCAGCAGTACTACCCACAATGAGCAGTTCTTC; V: TRBV10-2; size: few; J: TRBJ2-1; D: -
CDR3: CSAIVPGQGTQAFF; DNA: TGCAGTGCTATTGTCCCGGGCCAGGGGACCCAAGCTTTCTTT; V: TRBV20-1; size: few; J: TRBJ1-1; D: -
CDR3: CASSTTPGNTEAFF; DNA: TGCGCCAGCAGCACCACCCCGGGGAACACTGAAGCTTTCTTT; V: TRBV5-1; size: few; J: TRBJ1-1; D: -
CDR3: CASSRYPSYEQYF; DNA: TGTGCCAGCAGCCGTTACCCAAGCTACGAGCAGTACTTC; V: TRBV6-6; size: few; J: TRBJ2-7; D: -
CDR3: CASMSPAGWYTDTQYF; DNA: TGTGCCAGCATGTCCCCAGCGGGGTGGTACACAGATACGCAGTATTTT; V: TRBV28; size: many; J: TRBJ2-3; D: TRBD2
CDR3: CSVVGGQSNEKLFF; DNA: TGCAGCGTTGTTGGGGGACAGTCTAATGAAAAACTGTTTTTT; V: TRBV29-1; size: few; J: TRBJ1-4; D: TRBD1
CDR3: CSARGLAGGNTGELFF; DNA: TGCAGTGCTAGGGGCCTAGCGGGAGGTAACACCGGGGAGCTGTTTTTT; V: TRBV20-1; size: -; J: TRBJ2-2; D: TRBD2
CDR3: CSVVGLSNTEAFF; DNA: TGCAGCGTTGTAGGGCTGTCGAACACTGAAGCTTTCTTT; V: TRBV29-1; size: -; J: TRBJ1-1; D: -